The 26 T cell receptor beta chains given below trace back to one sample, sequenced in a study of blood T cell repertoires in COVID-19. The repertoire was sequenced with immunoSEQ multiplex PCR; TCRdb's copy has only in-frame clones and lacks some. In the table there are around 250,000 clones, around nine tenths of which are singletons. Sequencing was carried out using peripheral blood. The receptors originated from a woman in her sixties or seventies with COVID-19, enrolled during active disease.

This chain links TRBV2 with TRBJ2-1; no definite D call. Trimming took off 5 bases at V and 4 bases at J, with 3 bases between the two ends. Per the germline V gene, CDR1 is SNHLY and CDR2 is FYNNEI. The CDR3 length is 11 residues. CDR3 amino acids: CASSQYNEQFF. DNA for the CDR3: TGTGCCAGCAGTCAGTACAATGAGCAGTTCTTC.

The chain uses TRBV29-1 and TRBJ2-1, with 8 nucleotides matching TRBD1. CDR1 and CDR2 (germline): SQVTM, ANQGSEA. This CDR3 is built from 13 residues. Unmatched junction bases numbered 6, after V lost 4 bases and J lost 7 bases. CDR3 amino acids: CSVAGGAGNEQFF. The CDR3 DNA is TGCAGCGTTGCAGGGGGCGCGGGTAATGAGCAGTTCTTC.

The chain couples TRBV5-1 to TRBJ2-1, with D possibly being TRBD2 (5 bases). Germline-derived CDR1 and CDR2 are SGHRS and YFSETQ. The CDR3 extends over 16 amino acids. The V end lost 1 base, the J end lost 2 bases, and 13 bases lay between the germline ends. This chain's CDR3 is CASSLTGPGTYNEQFF. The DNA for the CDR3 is TGCGCCAGCAGCTTGACTGGCCCGGGAACCTACAATGAGCAGTTCTTC.

CDR3 region: CASTIGRPGLTEAFF. CDR3 in DNA: TGTGCCAGCACTATAGGGAGACCCGGATTAACTGAAGCTTTCTTT. The V and J genes are TRBV27 and TRBJ1-1; D gene ambiguous. The CDR3 spans 15 residues. Germline CDR1 reads MNHEY; CDR2 reads SMNVEV (reference sequence). The V gene lost 7 bases and the J gene lost 5 bases, with 20 bases spanning the gap.

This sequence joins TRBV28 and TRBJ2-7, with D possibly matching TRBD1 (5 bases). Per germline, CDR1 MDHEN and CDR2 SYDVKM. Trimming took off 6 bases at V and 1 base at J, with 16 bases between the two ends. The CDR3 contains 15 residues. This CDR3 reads CASRHSPQGSYEQYF. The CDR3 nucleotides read TGTGCCAGCAGACACAGCCCCCAGGGATCCTACGAGCAGTACTTC.

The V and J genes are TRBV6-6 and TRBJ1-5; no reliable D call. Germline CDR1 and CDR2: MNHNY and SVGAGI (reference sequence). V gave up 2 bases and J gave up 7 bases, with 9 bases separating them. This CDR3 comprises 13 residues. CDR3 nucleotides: TGTGCCAGCAGTTACAGCGTTAACCAGCCCCAGCATTTT. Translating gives CASSYSVNQPQHF.

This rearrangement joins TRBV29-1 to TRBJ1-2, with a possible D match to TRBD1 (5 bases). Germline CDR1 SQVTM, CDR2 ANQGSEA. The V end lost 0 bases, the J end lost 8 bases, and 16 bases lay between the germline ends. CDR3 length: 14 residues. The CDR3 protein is CSVEEIGPGRGYTF. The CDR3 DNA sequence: TGCAGCGTTGAAGAGATCGGCCCAGGGAGGGGCTACACCTTC.

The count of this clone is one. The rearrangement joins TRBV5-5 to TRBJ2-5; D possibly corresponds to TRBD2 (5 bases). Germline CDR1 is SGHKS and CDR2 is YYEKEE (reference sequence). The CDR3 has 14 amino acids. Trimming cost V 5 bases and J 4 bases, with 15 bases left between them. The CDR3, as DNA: TGTGCCAGCAGATCGATGAGGGATGGAGAGACCCAGTACTTC. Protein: CASRSMRDGETQYF.

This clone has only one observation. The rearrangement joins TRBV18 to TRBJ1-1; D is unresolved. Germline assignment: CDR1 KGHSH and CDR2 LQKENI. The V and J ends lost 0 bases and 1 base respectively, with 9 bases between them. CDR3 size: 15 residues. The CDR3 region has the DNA TGTGCCAGCTCACCACCTAGTCTGCAGAACACTGAAGCTTTCTTT. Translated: CASSPPSLQNTEAFF.

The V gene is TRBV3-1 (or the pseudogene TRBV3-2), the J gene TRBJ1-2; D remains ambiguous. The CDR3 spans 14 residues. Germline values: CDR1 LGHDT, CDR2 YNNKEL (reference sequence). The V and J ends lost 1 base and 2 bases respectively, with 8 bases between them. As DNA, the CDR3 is TGTGCCAGCAGCCAAGGGCCGGGGAACTATGGCTACACCTTC. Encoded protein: CASSQGPGNYGYTF.

CDR3 loop: CATTPFEISGNTIYF. CDR3 nucleotide sequence: TGTGCCACCACCCCATTCGAGATCTCTGGAAACACCATATATTTT. The rearrangement uses TRBV10-3 and TRBJ1-3; D remains unclear. Germline V CDR1 and CDR2: ENHRY, SYGVKD. The germline V and J ends were trimmed by 10 bases and 0 bases, with 16 bases remaining between them. This CDR3 has 15 amino acids.

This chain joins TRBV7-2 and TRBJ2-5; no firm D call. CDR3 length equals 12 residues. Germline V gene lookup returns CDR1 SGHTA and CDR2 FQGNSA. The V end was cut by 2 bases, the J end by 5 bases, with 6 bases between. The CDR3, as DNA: TGTGCCAGCAGCTTATGGCGGGAGACCCAGTACTTC. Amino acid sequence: CASSLWRETQYF.

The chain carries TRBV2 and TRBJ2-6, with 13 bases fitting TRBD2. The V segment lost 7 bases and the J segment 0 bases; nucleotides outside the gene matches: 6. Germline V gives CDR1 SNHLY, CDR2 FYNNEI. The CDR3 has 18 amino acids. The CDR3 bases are TGTGCCAGCACCTTGACTAGCGGGAGGAGCTCTGGGGCCAACGTCCTGACTTTC. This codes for CASTLTSGRSSGANVLTF.

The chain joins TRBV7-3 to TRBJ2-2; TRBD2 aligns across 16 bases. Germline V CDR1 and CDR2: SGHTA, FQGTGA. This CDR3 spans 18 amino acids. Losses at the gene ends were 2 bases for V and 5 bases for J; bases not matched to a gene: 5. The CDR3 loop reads CASSLRGLAGGNTGELFF. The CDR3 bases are TGTGCCAGCAGCTTACGGGGACTAGCGGGAGGGAATACCGGGGAGCTGTTTTTT.

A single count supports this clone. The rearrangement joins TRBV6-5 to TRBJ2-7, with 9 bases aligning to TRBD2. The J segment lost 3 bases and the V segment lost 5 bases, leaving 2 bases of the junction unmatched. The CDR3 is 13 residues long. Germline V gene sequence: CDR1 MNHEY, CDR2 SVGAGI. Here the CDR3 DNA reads TGTGCCAGCAGTCTAGCGGGAAGCTACGAGCAGTACTTC. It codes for CASSLAGSYEQYF.

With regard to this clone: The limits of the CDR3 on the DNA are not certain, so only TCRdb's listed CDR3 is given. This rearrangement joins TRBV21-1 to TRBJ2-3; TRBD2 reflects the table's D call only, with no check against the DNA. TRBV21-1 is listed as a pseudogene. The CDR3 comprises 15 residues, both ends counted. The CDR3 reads CASSKVAVGTDTQYF.

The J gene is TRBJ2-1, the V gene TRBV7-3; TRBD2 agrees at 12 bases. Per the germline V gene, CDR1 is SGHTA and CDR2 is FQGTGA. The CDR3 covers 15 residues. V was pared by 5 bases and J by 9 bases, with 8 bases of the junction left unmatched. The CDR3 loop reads CASSQTSGSPGEQFF. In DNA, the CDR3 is TGTGCCAGCAGCCAGACTAGCGGGAGCCCCGGTGAGCAGTTCTTC.

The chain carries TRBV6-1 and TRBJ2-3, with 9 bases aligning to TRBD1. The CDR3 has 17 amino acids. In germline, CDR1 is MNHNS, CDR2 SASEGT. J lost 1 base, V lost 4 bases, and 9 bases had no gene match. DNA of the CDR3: TGTGCCAGCAGTGCATCCGGGACAGGGAGACGCACAGATACGCAGTATTTT. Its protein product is CASSASGTGRRTDTQYF.

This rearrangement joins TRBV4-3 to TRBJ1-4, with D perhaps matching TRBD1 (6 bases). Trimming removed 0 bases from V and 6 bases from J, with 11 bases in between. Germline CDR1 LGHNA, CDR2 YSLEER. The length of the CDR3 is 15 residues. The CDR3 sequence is CASSQDTGWDEKLFF. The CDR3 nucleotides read TGCGCCAGCAGCCAAGATACAGGGTGGGATGAAAAACTGTTTTTT.

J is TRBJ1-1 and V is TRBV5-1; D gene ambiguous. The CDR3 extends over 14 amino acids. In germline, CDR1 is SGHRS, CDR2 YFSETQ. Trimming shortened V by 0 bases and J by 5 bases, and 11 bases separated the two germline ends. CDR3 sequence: CASSLAFGDTEAFF. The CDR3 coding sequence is TGCGCCAGCAGCTTGGCGTTCGGAGATACTGAAGCTTTCTTT.

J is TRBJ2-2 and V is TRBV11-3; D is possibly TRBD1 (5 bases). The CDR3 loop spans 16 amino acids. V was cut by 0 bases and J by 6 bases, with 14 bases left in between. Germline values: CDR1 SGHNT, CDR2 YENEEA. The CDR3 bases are TGTGCCAGCAGCTTAGAAGGTCAGGGTGGACCCGGGGAGCTGTTTTTT. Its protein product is CASSLEGQGGPGELFF. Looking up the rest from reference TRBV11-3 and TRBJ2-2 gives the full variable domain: EAGVVQSPRYKIIEKKQPVAFWCNPISGHNTLYWYLQNLGQGPELLIRYENEEAVDDSQLPKDRFSAERLKGVDSTLKIQPAELGDSAVYLCASSLEGQGGPGELFFGEGSRLTVL.

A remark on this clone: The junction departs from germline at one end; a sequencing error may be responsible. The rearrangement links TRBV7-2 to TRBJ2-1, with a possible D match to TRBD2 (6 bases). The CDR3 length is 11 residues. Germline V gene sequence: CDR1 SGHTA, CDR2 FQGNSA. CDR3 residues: CASSPSGELIF. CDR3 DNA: TGTGCCAGCAGCCCCTCGGGGGAACTAATCTTC. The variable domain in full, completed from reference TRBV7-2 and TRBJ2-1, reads GAGVSQSPSNKVTEKGKDVELRCDPISGHTALYWYRQSLGQGLEFLIYFQGNSAPDKSGLPSDRFSAERTGGSVSTLTIQRTQQEDSAVYLCASSPSGELIFGPGTRLTVL.

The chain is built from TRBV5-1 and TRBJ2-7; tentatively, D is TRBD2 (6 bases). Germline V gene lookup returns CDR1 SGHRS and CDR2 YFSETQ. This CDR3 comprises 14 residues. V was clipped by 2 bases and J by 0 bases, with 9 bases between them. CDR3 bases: TGCGCCAGCAGCTTTGCGGGGCCCTCCTACGAGCAGTACTTC. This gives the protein CASSFAGPSYEQYF.

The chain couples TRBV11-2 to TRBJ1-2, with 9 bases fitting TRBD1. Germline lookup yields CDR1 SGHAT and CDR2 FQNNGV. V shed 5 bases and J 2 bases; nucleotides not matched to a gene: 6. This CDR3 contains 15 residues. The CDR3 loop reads CASSASGTGNYGYTF. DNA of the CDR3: TGTGCCAGCAGCGCCTCCGGGACAGGGAACTATGGCTACACCTTC.

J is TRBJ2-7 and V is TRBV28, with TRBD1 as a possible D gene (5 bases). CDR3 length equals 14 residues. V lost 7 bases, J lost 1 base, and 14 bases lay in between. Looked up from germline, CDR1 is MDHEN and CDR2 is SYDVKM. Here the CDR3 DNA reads TGTGCCAGCACCCCGCAGGGTTTTTCCTACGAGCAGTACTTC. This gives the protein CASTPQGFSYEQYF.

CDR3 region: CASSELAEAYEQYF. CDR3 bases: TGTGCCAGCAGTGAACTAGCGGAAGCCTACGAGCAGTACTTC. The rearrangement joins TRBV6-1 to TRBJ2-7, with 7 bases identical to TRBD2. This CDR3 is built from 14 residues. CDR1 and CDR2 (germline): MNHNS, SASEGT. V shed 2 bases, J shed 2 bases, and the junction held 3 bases outside the gene matches.